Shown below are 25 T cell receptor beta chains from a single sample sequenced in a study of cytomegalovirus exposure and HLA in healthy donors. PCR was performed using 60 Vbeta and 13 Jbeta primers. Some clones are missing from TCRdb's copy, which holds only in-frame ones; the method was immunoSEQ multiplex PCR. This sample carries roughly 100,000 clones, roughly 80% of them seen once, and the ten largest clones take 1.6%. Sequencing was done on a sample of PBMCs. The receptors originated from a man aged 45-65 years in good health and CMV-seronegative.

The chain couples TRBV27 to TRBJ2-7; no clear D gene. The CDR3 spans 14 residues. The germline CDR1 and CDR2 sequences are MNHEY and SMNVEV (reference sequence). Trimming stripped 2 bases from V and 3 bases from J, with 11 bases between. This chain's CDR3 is CASSLTPGGYEQYF. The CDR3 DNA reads TGTGCCAGCAGTTTAACCCCTGGCGGCTACGAGCAGTACTTC.

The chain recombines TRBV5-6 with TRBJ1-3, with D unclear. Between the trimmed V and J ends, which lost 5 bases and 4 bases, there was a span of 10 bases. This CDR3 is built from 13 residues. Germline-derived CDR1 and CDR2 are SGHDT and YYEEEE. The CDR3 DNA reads TGTGCCAGCAGGCGTGTCGCGGGAAACACCATATATTTT. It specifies CASRRVAGNTIYF.

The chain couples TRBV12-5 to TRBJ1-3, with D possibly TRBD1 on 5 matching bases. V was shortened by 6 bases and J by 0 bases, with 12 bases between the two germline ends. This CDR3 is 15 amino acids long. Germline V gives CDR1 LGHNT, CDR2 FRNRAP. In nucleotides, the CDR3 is TGTGCTAGTGGGGAGGGGACCAGCTCTGGAAACACCATATATTTT. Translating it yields CASGEGTSSGNTIYF.

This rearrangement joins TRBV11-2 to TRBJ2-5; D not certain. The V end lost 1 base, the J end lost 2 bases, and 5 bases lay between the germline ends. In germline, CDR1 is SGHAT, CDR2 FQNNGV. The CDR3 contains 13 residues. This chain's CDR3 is CASSLGSQETQYF. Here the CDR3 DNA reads TGTGCCAGCAGCTTAGGCAGTCAAGAGACCCAGTACTTC.

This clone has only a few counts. The CDR3, as DNA: TGTGCCAGCTCACCAGGAGGTAGCGGAGCCTACGAGCAGTACGTC. Encoded protein: CASSPGGSGAYEQYV. The genes are TRBV18 and TRBJ2-7; the D gene is possibly TRBD2 (6 bases). Trimming took 2 bases from V and 2 from J, leaving 13 bases between them. In germline, CDR1 is KGHSH, CDR2 LQKENI. This CDR3 has 15 amino acids.

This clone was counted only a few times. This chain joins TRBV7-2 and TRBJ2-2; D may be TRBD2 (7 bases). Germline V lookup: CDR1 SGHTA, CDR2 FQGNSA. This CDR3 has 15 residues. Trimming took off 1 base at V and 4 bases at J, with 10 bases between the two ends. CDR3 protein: CASSLVRGGTGELFF. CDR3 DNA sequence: TGTGCCAGCAGCTTAGTTAGGGGGGGCACCGGGGAGCTGTTTTTT.

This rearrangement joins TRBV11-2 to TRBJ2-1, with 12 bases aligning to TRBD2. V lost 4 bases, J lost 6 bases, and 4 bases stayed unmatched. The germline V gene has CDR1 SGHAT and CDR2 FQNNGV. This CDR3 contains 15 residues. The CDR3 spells CASSSGLAGLNEQFF. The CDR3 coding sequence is TGTGCCAGCAGCTCGGGACTAGCGGGCCTCAATGAGCAGTTCTTC.

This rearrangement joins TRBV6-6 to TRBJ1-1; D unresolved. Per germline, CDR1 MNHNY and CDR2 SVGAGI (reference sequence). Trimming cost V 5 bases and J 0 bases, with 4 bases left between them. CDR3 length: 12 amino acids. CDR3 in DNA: TGTGCCAGCAGTAACATGAACACTGAAGCTTTCTTT. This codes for CASSNMNTEAFF.

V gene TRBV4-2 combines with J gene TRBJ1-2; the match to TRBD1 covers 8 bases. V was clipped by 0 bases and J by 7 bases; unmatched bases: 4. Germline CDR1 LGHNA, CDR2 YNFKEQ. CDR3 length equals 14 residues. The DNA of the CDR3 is TGTGCCAGCAGCCAAGAAGCAGGGGGCTTTGGCTACACCTTC. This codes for CASSQEAGGFGYTF.

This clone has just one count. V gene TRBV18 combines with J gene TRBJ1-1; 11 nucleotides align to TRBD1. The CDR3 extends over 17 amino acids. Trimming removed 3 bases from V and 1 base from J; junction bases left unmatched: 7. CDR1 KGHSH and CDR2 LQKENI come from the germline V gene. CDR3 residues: CASSPFAGTGGNTEAFF. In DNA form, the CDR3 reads TGTGCCAGCTCACCCTTCGCCGGGACAGGGGGGAACACTGAAGCTTTCTTT.

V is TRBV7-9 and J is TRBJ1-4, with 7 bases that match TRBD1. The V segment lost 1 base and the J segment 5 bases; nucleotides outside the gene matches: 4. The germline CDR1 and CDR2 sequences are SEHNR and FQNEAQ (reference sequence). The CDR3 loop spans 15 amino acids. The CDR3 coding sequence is TGTGCCAGCAGCTTAGTACAGGGACAGAATGAAAAACTGTTTTTT. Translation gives CASSLVQGQNEKLFF.

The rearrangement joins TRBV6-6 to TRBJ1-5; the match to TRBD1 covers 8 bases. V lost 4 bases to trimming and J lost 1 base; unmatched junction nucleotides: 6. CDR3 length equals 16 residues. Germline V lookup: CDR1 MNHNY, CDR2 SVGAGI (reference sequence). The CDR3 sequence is CASSSKTGESNQPQHF. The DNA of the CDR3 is TGTGCCAGCAGTTCGAAGACAGGGGAGAGCAATCAGCCCCAGCATTTT.

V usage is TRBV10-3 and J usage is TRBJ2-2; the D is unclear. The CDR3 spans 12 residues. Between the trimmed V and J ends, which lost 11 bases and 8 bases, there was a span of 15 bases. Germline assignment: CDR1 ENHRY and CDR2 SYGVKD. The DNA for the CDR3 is TGTGCCGGAAAGACTGCGACGGGGGAGCTGTTTTTT. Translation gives CAGKTATGELFF.

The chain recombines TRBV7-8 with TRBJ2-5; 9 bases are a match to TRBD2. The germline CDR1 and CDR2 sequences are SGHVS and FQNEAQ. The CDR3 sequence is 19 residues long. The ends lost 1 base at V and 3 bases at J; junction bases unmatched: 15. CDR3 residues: CASSLVPSQNLAGKETQYF. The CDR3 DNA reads TGTGCCAGCAGCTTAGTTCCCAGTCAAAATCTAGCGGGGAAAGAGACCCAGTACTTC. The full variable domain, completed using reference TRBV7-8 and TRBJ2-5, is GAGVSQSPRYKVAKRGQDVALRCDPISGHVSLFWYQQALGQGPEFLTYFQNEAQLDKSGLPSDRFFAERPEGSVSTLKIQRTQQEDSAVYLCASSLVPSQNLAGKETQYFGPGTRLLVL.

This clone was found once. CDR3 region: CASSKTGGENYGYTF. The CDR3 DNA is TGTGCCAGCAGCAAGACAGGGGGCGAAAACTATGGCTACACCTTC. The chain links TRBV5-4 to TRBJ1-2, with TRBD1 identical over 10 bases. This CDR3 is 15 amino acids long. J gave up 2 bases and V 4 bases, and 5 bases lay outside the gene matches. Germline CDR1 reads SGHNT; CDR2 reads YYREEE (reference sequence).

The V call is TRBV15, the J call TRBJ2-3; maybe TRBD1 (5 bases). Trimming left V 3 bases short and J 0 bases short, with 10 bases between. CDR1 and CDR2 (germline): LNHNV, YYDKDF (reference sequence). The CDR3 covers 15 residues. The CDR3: CATSRTVSSTDTQYF. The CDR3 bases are TGTGCCACCAGCAGGACAGTTTCTAGCACAGATACGCAGTATTTT. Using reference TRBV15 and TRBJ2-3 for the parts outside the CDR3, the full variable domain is DAMVIQNPRYQVTQFGKPVTLSCSQTLNHNVMYWYQQKSSQAPKLLFHYYDKDFNNEADTPDNFQSRRPNTSFCFLDIRSPGLGDTAMYLCATSRTVSSTDTQYFGPGTRLTVL.

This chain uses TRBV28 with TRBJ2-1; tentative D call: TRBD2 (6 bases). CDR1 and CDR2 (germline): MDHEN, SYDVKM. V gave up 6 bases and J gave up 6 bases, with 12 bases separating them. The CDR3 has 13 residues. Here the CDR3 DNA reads TGTGCCAGCAGAACCGGGGGTGGCAATGAGCAGTTCTTC. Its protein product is CASRTGGGNEQFF.

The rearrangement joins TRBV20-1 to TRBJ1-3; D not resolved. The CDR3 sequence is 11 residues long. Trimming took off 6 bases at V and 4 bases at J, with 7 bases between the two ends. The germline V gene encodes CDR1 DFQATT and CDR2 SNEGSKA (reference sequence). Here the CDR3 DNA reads TGCAGTGCCGTCGGGGGAAACACCATATATTTT. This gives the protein CSAVGGNTIYF.

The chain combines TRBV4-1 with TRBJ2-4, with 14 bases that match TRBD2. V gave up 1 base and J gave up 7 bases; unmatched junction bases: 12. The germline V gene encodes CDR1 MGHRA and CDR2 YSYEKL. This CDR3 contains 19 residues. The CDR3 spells CASSQGVLAGTSGGNIQYF. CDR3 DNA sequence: TGCGCCAGCAGCCAAGGAGTCTTAGCCGGGACTAGCGGGGGTAACATTCAGTACTTC.

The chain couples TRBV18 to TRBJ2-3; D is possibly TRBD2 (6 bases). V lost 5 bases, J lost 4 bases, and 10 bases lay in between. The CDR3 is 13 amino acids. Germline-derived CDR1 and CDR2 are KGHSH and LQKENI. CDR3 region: CASSGGTSDTQYF. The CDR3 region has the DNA TGTGCCAGCTCAGGAGGGACCTCAGATACGCAGTATTTT.

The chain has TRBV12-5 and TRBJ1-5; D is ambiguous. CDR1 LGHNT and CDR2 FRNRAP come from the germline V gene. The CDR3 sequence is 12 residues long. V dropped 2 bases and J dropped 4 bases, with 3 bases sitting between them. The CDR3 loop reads CASGLSNQPQHF. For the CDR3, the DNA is TGTGCTAGTGGTTTGTCTAATCAGCCCCAGCATTTT.

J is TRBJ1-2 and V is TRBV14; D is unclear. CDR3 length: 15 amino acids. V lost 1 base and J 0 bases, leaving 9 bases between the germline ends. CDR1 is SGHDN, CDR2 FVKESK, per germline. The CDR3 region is CASSQVAGANYGYTF. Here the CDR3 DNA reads TGTGCCAGCAGCCAAGTCGCGGGAGCTAACTATGGCTACACCTTC.

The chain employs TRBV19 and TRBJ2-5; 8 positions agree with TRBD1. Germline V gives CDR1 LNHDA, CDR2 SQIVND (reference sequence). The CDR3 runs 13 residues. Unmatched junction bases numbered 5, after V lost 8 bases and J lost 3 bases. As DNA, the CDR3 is TGTGCCAGTGCCCTGGACAGGGAAGAGACCCAGTACTTC. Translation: CASALDREETQYF.

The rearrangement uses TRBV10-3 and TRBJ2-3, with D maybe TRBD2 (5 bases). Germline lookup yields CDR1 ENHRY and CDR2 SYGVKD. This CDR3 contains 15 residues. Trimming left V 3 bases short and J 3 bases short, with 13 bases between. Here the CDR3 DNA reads TGTGCCATCAGTGATGGAGGCAGAATGACAGATACGCAGTATTTT. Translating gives CAISDGGRMTDTQYF.

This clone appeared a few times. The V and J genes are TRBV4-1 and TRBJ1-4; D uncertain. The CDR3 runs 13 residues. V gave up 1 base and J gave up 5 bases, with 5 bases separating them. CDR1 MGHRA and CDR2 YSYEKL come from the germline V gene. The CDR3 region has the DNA TGCGCCAGCAGCCAAGCCGAGAATGAAAAACTGTTTTTT. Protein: CASSQAENEKLFF.